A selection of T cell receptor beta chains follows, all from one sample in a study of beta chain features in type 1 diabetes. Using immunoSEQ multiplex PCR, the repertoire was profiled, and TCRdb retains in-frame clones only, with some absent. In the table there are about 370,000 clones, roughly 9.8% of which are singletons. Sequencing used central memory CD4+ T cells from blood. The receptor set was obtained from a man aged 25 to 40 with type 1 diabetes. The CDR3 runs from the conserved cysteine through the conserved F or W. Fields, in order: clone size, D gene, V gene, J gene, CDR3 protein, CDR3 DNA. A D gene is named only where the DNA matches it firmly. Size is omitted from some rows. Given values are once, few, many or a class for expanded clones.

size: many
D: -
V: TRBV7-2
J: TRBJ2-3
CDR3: CASSLVVGTQYF
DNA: TGTGCCAGCAGCTTAGTAGTGGGTACGCAGTATTTT

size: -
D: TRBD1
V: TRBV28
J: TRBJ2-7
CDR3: CASSLYPGQASSYEQYF
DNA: TGTGCCAGCAGTTTATATCCGGGACAGGCCAGCTCCTACGAGCAGTACTTC

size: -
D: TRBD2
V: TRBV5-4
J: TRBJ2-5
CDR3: CASSTTSGSVETQYF
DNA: TGTGCCAGCAGCACAACTAGCGGGAGTGTGGAGACCCAGTACTTC

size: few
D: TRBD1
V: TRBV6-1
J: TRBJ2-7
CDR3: CASIRTGVREQYF
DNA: TGTGCCAGCATTCGGACAGGGGTTCGCGAGCAGTACTTC

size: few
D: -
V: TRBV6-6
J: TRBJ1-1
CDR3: CASSDTGNTEAFF
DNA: TGTGCCAGCAGTGATACAGGAAATACTGAAGCTTTCTTT

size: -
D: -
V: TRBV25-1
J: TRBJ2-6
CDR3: CASSLHRVSGANVLTF
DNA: TGTGCCAGCAGCCTCCACAGGGTCTCTGGGGCCAACGTCCTGACTTTC

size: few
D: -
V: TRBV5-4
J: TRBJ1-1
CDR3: CASSYGGGVLTEAFF
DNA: TGTGCCAGCAGTTACGGCGGGGGGGTACTCACTGAAGCTTTCTTT

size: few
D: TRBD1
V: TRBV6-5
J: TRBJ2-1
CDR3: CAISRTGVDNEQFF
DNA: TGTGCCATCAGCCGGACAGGGGTTGACAATGAGCAGTTCTTC

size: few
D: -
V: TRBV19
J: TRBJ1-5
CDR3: CASSIRQLVSNQPQHF
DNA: TGTGCCAGTAGTATACGACAGCTTGTTAGCAATCAGCCCCAGCATTTT

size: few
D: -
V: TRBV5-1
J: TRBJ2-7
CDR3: CASSRGGSYEQYF
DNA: TGCGCCAGCAGCCGTGGGGGTTCCTACGAGCAGTACTTC

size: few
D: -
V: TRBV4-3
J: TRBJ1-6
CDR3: CASSQDTPGAGRNSPLHF
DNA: TGCGCCAGCAGCCAAGACACGCCCGGGGCAGGGAGAAATTCACCCCTCCACTTT

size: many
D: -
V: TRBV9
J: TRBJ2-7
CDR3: CASSAAGAREQYF
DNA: TGTGCCAGCAGCGCGGCAGGGGCTCGCGAGCAGTACTTC

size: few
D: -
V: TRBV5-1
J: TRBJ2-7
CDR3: CASTGGAANSYEQYF
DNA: TGCGCCAGCACCGGAGGAGCGGCAAACTCCTACGAGCAGTACTTC

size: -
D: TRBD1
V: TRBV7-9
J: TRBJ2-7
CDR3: CASSLSSGQGNLVPYEQYF
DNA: TGTGCCAGCAGCCTATCTTCGGGACAGGGAAACCTCGTCCCCTACGAGCAGTACTTC

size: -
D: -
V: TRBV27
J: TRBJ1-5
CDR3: CASSLKVNQPQHF
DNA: TGTGCCAGCAGTTTAAAGGTCAATCAGCCCCAGCATTTT

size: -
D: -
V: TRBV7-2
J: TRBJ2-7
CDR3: CASSLGGYYEQYF
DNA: TGTGCCAGCAGCTTAGGCGGATACTACGAGCAGTACTTC

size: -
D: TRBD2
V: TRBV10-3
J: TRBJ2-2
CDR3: CAISAEKYSGTSGISGELFF
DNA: TGTGCCATCAGTGCTGAAAAATATTCCGGGACTAGCGGGATATCCGGGGAGCTGTTTTTT

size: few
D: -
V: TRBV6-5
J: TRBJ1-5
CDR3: CASEVSYNQPQHF
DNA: TGTGCCAGCGAGGTCAGCTACAATCAGCCCCAGCATTTT

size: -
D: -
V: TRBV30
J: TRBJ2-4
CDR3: CAWSVLVGRQYF
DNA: TGTGCCTGGAGTGTACTTGTCGGGAGACAGTACTTC